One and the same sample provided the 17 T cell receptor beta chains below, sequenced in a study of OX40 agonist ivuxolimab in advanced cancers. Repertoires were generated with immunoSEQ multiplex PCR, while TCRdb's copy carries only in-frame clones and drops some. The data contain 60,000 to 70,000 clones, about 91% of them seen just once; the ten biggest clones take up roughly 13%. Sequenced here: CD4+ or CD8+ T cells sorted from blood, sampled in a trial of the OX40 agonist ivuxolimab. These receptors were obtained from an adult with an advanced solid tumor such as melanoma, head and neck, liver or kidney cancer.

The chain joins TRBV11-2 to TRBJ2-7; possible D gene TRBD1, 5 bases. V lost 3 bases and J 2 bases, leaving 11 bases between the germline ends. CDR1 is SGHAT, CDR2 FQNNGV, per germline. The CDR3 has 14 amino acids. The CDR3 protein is CASSFSTGAYEQYF. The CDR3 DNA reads TGTGCCAGCAGCTTCTCCACAGGAGCCTACGAGCAGTACTTC.

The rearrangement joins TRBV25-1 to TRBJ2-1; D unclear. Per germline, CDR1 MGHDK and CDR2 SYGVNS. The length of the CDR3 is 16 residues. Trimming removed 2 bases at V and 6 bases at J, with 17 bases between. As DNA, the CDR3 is TGTGCCAGCAGTGAAAGTAGGTACGGCCTACGCAATGAGCAGTTCTTC. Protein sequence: CASSESRYGLRNEQFF.

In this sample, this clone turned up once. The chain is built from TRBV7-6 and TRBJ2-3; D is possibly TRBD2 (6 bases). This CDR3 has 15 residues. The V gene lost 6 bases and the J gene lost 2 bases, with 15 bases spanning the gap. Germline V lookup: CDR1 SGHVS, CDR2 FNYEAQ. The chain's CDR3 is CASSTPGSDTDTQYF. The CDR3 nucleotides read TGTGCCAGCAGTACACCCGGGAGTGACACAGATACGCAGTATTTT.

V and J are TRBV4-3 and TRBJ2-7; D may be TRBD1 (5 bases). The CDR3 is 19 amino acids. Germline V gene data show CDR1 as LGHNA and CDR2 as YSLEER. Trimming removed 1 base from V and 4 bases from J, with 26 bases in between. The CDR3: CASSQVGCVKGRNGYEQYF. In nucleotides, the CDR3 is TGCGCCAGCAGCCAAGTTGGGTGCGTCAAGGGGCGAAACGGGTACGAGCAGTACTTC.

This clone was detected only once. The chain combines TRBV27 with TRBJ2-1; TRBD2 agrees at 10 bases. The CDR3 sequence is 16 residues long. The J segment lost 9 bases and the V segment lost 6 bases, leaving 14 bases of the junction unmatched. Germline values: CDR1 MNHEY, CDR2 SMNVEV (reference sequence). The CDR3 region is CASSPYPLAGVAEQFF. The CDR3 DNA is TGTGCCAGCAGCCCTTATCCCCTAGCGGGAGTAGCTGAGCAGTTCTTC.

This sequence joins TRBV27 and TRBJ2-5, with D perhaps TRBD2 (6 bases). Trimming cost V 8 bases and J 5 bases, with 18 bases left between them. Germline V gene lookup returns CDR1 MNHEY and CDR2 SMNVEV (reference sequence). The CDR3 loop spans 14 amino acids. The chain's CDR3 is CASSGLAEGETQYF. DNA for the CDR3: TGTGCCAGCTCAGGACTTGCGGAGGGGGAGACCCAGTACTTC.

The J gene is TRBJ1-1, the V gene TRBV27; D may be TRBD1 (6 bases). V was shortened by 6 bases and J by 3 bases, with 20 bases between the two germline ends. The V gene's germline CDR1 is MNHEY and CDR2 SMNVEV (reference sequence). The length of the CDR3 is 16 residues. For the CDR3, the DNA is TGTGCCAGCAGGACCAGACAGGCGAAGGGTGACACTGAAGCTTTCTTT. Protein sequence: CASRTRQAKGDTEAFF.

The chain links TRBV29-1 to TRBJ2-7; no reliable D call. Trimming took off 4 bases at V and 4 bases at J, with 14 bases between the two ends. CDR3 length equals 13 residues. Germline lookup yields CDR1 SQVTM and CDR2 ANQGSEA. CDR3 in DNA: TGCAGCGTTGTCGTGGGCGAATTTTACGAGCAGTACTTC. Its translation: CSVVVGEFYEQYF.

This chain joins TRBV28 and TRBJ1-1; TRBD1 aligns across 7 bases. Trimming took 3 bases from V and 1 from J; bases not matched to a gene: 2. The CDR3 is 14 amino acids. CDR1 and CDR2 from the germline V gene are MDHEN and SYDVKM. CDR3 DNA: TGTGCCAGCAGTTTCCAGGGGGGGAACACTGAAGCTTTCTTT. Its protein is CASSFQGGNTEAFF. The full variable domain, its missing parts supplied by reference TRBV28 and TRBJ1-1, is DVKVTQSSRYLVKRTGEKVFLECVQDMDHENMFWYRQDPGLGLRLIYFSYDVKMKEKGDIPEGYSVSREKKERFSLILESASTNQTSMYLCASSFQGGNTEAFFGQGTRLTVV.

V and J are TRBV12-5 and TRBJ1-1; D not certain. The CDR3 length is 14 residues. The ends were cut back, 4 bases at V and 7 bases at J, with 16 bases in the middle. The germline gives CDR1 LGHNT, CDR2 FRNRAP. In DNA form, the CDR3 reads TGTGCTAGTGGTTGGACGACATTGGAGCTTGAAGCTTTCTTT. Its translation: CASGWTTLELEAFF.

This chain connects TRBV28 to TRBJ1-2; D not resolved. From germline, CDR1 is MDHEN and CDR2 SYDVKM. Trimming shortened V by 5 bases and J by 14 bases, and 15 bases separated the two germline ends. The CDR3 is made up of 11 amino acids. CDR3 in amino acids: CASSILDQLTF. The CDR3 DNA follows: TGTGCCAGCAGTATATTGGACCAGCTAACCTTC.

For the CDR3, the DNA is TGTGCCAGTAGTATTACAGGGCACGAAGAGACCCAGTACTTC. This encodes CASSITGHEETQYF. This chain links TRBV19 with TRBJ2-5, with D maybe TRBD1 (6 bases). From germline, CDR1 is LNHDA and CDR2 SQIVND (reference sequence). Trimming shortened V by 3 bases and J by 3 bases, and 11 bases separated the two germline ends. The CDR3 contains 14 residues.

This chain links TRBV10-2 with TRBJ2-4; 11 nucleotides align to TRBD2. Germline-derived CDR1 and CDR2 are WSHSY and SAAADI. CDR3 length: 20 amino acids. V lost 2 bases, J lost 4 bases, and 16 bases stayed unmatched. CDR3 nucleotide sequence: TGCGCCAGCAGTGAGCCAGGGGCACCGGGACTAGCGGTTATAAAAAACATTCAGTACTTC. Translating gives CASSEPGAPGLAVIKNIQYF.

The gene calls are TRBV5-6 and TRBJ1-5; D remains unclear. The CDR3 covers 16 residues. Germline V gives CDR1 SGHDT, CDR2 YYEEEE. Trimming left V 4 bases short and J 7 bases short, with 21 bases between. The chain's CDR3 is CASSPKSTIGSQPQHF. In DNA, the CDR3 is TGTGCCAGCAGCCCAAAATCGACGATCGGAAGCCAGCCCCAGCATTTT.

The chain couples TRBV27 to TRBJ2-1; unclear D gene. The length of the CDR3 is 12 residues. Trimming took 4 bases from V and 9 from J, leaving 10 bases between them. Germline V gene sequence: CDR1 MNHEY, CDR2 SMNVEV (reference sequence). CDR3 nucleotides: TGTGCCAGCAGTTCACCCACGGGTGAGCAGTTCTTC. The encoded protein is CASSSPTGEQFF.

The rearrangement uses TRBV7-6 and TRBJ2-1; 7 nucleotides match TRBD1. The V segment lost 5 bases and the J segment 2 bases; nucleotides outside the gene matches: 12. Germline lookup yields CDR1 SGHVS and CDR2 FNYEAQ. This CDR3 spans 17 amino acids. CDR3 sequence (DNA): TGTGCCAGCAGCCATGCCGTAACAGGGGAACCCTACAATGAGCAGTTCTTC. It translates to CASSHAVTGEPYNEQFF.

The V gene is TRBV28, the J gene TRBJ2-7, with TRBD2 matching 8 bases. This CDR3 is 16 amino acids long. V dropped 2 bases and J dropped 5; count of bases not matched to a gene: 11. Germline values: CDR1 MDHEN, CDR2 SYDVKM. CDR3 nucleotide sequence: TGTGCCAGCAGTTTAAGGGCGGGAGGTTGGACCCACGAGCAGTACTTC. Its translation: CASSLRAGGWTHEQYF.